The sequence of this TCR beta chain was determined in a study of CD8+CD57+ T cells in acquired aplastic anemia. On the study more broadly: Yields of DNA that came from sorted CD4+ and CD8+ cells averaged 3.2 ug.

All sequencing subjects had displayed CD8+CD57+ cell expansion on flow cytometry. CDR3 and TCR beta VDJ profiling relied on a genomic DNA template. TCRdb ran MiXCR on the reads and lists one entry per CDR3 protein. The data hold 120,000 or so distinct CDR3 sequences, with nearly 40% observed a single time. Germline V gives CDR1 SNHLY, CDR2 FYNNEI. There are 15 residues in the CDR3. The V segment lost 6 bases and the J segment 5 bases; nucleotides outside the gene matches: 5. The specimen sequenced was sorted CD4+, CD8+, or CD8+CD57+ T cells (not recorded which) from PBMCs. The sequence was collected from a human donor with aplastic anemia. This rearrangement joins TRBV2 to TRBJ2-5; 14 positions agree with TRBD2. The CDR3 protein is CASRGTSGSLETQYF. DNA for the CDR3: TGTGCCAGCAGAGGGACTAGCGGGAGTCTGGAGACCCAGTACTTC.